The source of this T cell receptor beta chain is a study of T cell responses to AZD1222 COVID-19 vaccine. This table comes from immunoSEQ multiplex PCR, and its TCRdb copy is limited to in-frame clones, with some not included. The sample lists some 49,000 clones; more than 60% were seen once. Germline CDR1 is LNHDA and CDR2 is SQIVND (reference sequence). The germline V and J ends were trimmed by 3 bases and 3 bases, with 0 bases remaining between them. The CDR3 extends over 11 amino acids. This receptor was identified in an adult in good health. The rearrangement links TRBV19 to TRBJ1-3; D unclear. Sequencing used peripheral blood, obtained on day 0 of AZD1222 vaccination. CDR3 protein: CASSIGNTIYF. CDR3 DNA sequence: TGTGCCAGTAGTATTGGAAACACCATATATTTT.